This TCR beta chain was sequenced for a study of shared clonotypes between healthy human individuals. Across the whole study: For every donor, three CD4 naive, three CD4 memory, two CD8 naive and one CD8 memory plates were used. Study observations and caveats: Naive subsets typically showed greater estimated richness than memory subsets.

This clone was seen more than once but under ten times. The antigen is unknown. Sequencing was performed with immunoSEQ multiplex PCR; in TCRdb, only in-frame clones are kept and a portion is missing. This sample has 230,000 or so clones, with 60% to 80% found just once. This CDR3 has 14 residues. The germline V gene encodes CDR1 LGHNA and CDR2 YSLEER. Trimming left V 0 bases short and J 2 bases short, with 7 bases between. This clonotype was sampled from a young man in good health. The source material was memory CD4+ T cells sorted from blood. The subset was: CD45RA-negative fraction. V is TRBV4-3 and J is TRBJ1-2; D ambiguous. The DNA of the CDR3 is TGCGCCAGCAGCCAAGAGAATTCAAACTATGGCTACACCTTC. Translated, it gives CASSQENSNYGYTF.